A single sample is the source of the 27 T cell receptor beta chains below, sequenced in a study of CD8 T cells in Susac syndrome. The authors reverse transcribed roughly 0.5 to 1 ug RNA with random hexamers. TCRdb redid the calling of the immunoSEQ multiplex PCR reads with MiXCR, one entry per CDR3 protein. This table has tens of thousands of distinct CDR3 sequences, approximately 96% appearing once. Sample: CD8+ T cells from PBMCs. These receptors all come from a human donor with Susac syndrome.

The chain is built from TRBV5-1 and TRBJ1-2; unclear D gene. Trimming left V 0 bases short and J 2 bases short, with 8 bases between. Per the germline V gene, CDR1 is SGHRS and CDR2 is YFSETQ. The CDR3 covers 14 residues. CDR3: CASSLGLLNYGYTF. In nucleotides, the CDR3 is TGCGCCAGCAGCTTGGGTCTGCTGAACTATGGCTACACCTTC.

In its sample, this clonotype was seen once. The chain links TRBV12-3 or TRBV12-4 to TRBJ1-2; 7 bases align to TRBD1. The CDR3 contains 15 residues. V trimming: 5 bases; J trimming: 4 bases; junction bases outside the gene matches: 10. CDR3 DNA sequence: TGTGCCAGCAGTATAGTAAGGACAGGCCCCTATGGCTACACCTTC. This encodes CASSIVRTGPYGYTF.

The DNA of the CDR3 is TGTGCCAGCAGCCAGCCGGGACTAGATCCGGAGACCCAGTACTTC. This codes for CASSQPGLDPETQYF. The V and J genes are TRBV3-1 and TRBJ2-5, with TRBD2 matching over 8 bases. CDR3 length equals 15 residues. CDR1 LGHDT and CDR2 YNNKEL come from the germline V gene (reference sequence). V lost 3 bases and J lost 5; bases outside the gene matches: 8.

This chain joins TRBV19 and TRBJ1-1; D might be TRBD1 (5 bases). Trimming stripped 8 bases from V and 1 base from J, with 11 bases between. The CDR3 runs to 13 residues. Germline-derived CDR1 and CDR2 are LNHDA and SQIVND (reference sequence). CDR3 nucleotide sequence: TGTGCCAGTGGGCTACAGGAGAACACTGAAGCTTTCTTT. Its translation is CASGLQENTEAFF.

This chain connects TRBV4-2 to TRBJ1-2, with TRBD1 as a possible D gene (6 bases). This CDR3 is built from 17 residues. The germline V and J ends were trimmed by 0 bases and 7 bases, with 21 bases remaining between them. The germline V gene has CDR1 LGHNA and CDR2 YNFKEQ. The CDR3 bases are TGTGCCAGCAGCCAAGATCGTTCCGGGGGGCTCCAGCGTGGCTACACCTTC. Translating gives CASSQDRSGGLQRGYTF.

This sequence joins TRBV30 and TRBJ2-2, with a possible D match to TRBD2 (6 bases). Germline assignment: CDR1 GTSNPN and CDR2 SVGIG (reference sequence). Deletions cut 6 bases from V and 5 bases from J, with 7 bases between. This CDR3 region has 11 residues. The CDR3 sequence is CACGGTGELFF. The CDR3 DNA follows: TGTGCCTGTGGGGGGACCGGGGAGCTGTTTTTT. Complete variable domain (other parts from reference TRBV30 and TRBJ2-2): SQTIHQWPATLVQPVGSPLSLECTVEGTSNPNLYWYRQAAGRGLQLLFYSVGIGQISSEVPQNLSASRPQDRQFILSSKKLLLSDSGFYLCACGGTGELFFGEGSRLTVL.

The J gene is TRBJ2-5, the V gene TRBV13, with D perhaps given as TRBD1 or TRBD2 (5 bases each). Trimming took 4 bases from V and 3 from J, leaving 12 bases between them. Germline CDR1 reads PRHDT; CDR2 reads FYEKMQ (reference sequence). The CDR3 covers 14 residues. The CDR3 loop is CASSSRMGEETQYF. In DNA, the CDR3 is TGTGCCAGCAGCTCGAGGATGGGGGAAGAGACCCAGTACTTC.

The chain is built from TRBV7-9 and TRBJ2-5; TRBD1 matches at 9 bases. Germline CDR1 reads SEHNR; CDR2 reads FQNEAQ (reference sequence). V dropped 5 bases and J dropped 3; count of bases not matched to a gene: 10. There are 16 residues in the CDR3. CDR3 protein: CASSRTPGQGKETQYF. The CDR3 region has the DNA TGTGCCAGCAGCCGCACTCCGGGACAGGGAAAAGAGACCCAGTACTTC.

The rearrangement uses TRBV28 and TRBJ1-5, with 10 bases identical to TRBD1. This CDR3 spans 16 amino acids. The V gene's germline CDR1 is MDHEN and CDR2 SYDVKM. Germline trimming cut 5 bases from V and 6 bases from J; bases unmatched to any gene: 10. Here the CDR3 reads CASSPSGTGEGQPQHF. The CDR3, as DNA: TGTGCCAGCAGTCCGTCGGGGACAGGGGAAGGTCAGCCCCAGCATTTT.

CDR3 nucleotides: TGTGCCAGCAGCTTCGACAGAGAAGCTTTCTTT. Translated: CASSFDREAFF. J is TRBJ1-1 and V is TRBV13; possibly TRBD1 for D (5 bases). There are 11 residues in the CDR3. The germline V gene has CDR1 PRHDT and CDR2 FYEKMQ (reference sequence). V shed 3 bases and J shed 8 bases, with 7 bases lying between them.

This chain links TRBV6-5 with TRBJ2-7, with a possible D match to TRBD1 (7 bases). CDR1 is MNHEY and CDR2 is SVGAGI in the germline V gene. The CDR3 covers 21 residues. V was pared by 0 bases and J by 1 base, with 28 bases between. CDR3 nucleotides: TGTGCCAGCAGTTACTCCAATCCTTCAGGGGGGTACAGGGTCCCATCCTACGAGCAGTACTTC. Its translation: CASSYSNPSGGYRVPSYEQYF.

The CDR3 here is CSASPRGYQETQYF. For the CDR3, the DNA is TGCAGTGCTAGTCCCCGGGGGTACCAAGAGACCCAGTACTTC. This chain connects TRBV20-1 to TRBJ2-5, with a weak D call TRBD2 (6 bases). The CDR3 is 14 amino acids. Germline CDR1 is DFQATT and CDR2 is SNEGSKA (reference sequence). Trimming stripped 3 bases from V and 0 bases from J, with 11 bases between.

The genes are TRBV6-2 or TRBV6-3 and TRBJ1-2; D not certain. The CDR3 has 14 amino acids. The V gene lost 4 bases and the J gene lost 8 bases, with 17 bases spanning the gap. In germline, CDR1 is MNHEY, CDR2 SVGEGT. The CDR3 DNA is TGTGCCAGCAGTTGGAGCGCGGACTCCCCCGGCTACACCTTC. Its translation: CASSWSADSPGYTF.

V gene TRBV12-3 or TRBV12-4 combines with J gene TRBJ2-5; tentative D call: TRBD2 (6 bases). The CDR3 has 15 residues. V lost 5 bases, J lost 5 bases, and 18 bases lay in between. The CDR3 DNA reads as TGTGCCAGCAGTCCCCGGATGGGGGGACGGGAGACCCAGTACTTC. Its protein is CASSPRMGGRETQYF.

The chain combines TRBV19 with TRBJ2-1; 11 positions agree with TRBD1. The germline V gene encodes CDR1 LNHDA and CDR2 SQIVND (reference sequence). The CDR3 is 15 residues long. The V and J ends lost 8 bases and 8 bases, in that order; junction bases with no gene match: 11. CDR3 residues: CASRTGTGGADEQFF. CDR3 DNA sequence: TGTGCCAGTCGTACGGGGACAGGGGGAGCGGATGAGCAGTTCTTC.

The rearrangement links TRBV30 to TRBJ2-3; 8 nucleotides agree with TRBD2. CDR1 is GTSNPN, CDR2 SVGIG, per germline (reference sequence). The CDR3 length is 16 residues. V shed 5 bases, J shed 6 bases, and the junction held 16 bases outside the gene matches. CDR3 sequence (DNA): TGTGCCTGGTCATTCTCAGCGGGGGCCCCGGGGGATACGCAGTATTTT. Translated, it gives CAWSFSAGAPGDTQYF.

The J gene is TRBJ1-1, the V gene TRBV28, with D perhaps TRBD1 (5 bases). The CDR3 runs to 14 residues. V lost 8 bases, J lost 10 bases, and 23 bases lay in between. CDR1 is MDHEN and CDR2 is SYDVKM in the germline V gene. This CDR3 is CASLRPGQGPGAFF. For the CDR3, the DNA is TGTGCCAGCCTACGCCCCGGGCAGGGCCCTGGAGCTTTCTTT.

A word on this clonotype: An end of the junction does not agree with germline; a read error may underlie this. J is TRBJ2-2 and V is TRBV30, with 7 bases that match TRBD1. The CDR3 extends over 14 amino acids. Germline V gives CDR1 GTSNPN, CDR2 SVGIG (reference sequence). This CDR3 reads CARSGQANTGELFF. The CDR3 bases are TGTGCCAGGAGCGGACAGGCGAACACCGGGGAGCTGTTTTTT.

J is TRBJ2-7 and V is TRBV6-5; TRBD1 agrees at 10 bases. With 2 bases clipped from V and 5 bases from J, the junction kept 6 bases outside the gene matches. The CDR3 has 15 amino acids. Looked up from germline, CDR1 is MNHEY and CDR2 is SVGAGI. The DNA of the CDR3 is TGTGCCAGCAGTTACACAGACAGGGGGCAGGACGAGCAGTACTTC. Protein: CASSYTDRGQDEQYF.

The chain employs TRBV5-4 and TRBJ1-4; D call uncertain. Between the trimmed V and J ends, which lost 4 bases and 6 bases, there was a span of 10 bases. CDR1 is SGHNT and CDR2 is YYREEE in the germline V gene (reference sequence). The CDR3 consists of 13 residues. Here the CDR3 reads CASSPRTDEKLFF. For the CDR3, the DNA is TGTGCCAGCAGCCCCAGGACTGATGAAAAACTGTTTTTT.

The V and J genes are TRBV5-1 and TRBJ2-7; either TRBD1 or TRBD2 may fit D (7 bases each). Per the germline V gene, CDR1 is SGHRS and CDR2 is YFSETQ. Trimming shortened V by 1 base and J by 3 bases, and 14 bases separated the two germline ends. This CDR3 is 15 amino acids long. The CDR3 sequence: CASSLRGRGGYEQYF. In DNA, the CDR3 is TGCGCCAGCAGCTTGCGAGGCAGGGGGGGCTACGAGCAGTACTTC.

CDR3 DNA: TGTGCCAGCAGTTCCCCAGGGGACTACGAGCAGTACTTC. It yields the protein CASSSPGDYEQYF. This sequence joins TRBV27 and TRBJ2-7, with D possibly TRBD1 on 6 matching bases. Trimming pared 4 bases from V and 3 bases from J, leaving 10 bases between. CDR1 and CDR2 from the germline V gene are MNHEY and SMNVEV (reference sequence). The CDR3 is made up of 13 amino acids.

The rearrangement uses TRBV18 and TRBJ1-6; TRBD1 might be the D (6 bases). V was shortened by 1 base and J by 1 base, with 23 bases between the two germline ends. The CDR3 runs 21 residues. CDR1 is KGHSH, CDR2 LQKENI, per germline. The CDR3 DNA reads TGTGCCAGCTCACCACTCCCTCTTCTCGCGGGGGGGGCTTCCTATAATTCACCCCTCCACTTT. This translates into CASSPLPLLAGGASYNSPLHF.

CDR3 DNA sequence: TGTGCCTGGAGTGGACTGAGCAATCAGCCCCAGCATTTT. It is translated as CAWSGLSNQPQHF. The chain uses TRBV30 and TRBJ1-5; D uncertain. This CDR3 contains 13 residues. The germline CDR1 and CDR2 sequences are GTSNPN and SVGIG (reference sequence). Trimming removed 1 base at V and 1 base at J, with 5 bases between.

The chain couples TRBV29-1 to TRBJ2-3; D may be TRBD2 (8 bases). Germline CDR1 reads SQVTM; CDR2 reads ANQGSEA. The CDR3 is 16 residues long. Trimming cost V 8 bases and J 9 bases, with 30 bases left between them. The CDR3, as DNA: TGCAGCTCATCCCCGGAGAGTGAGGGGGCGGGGGGAACGCAGTATTTT. Encoded protein: CSSSPESEGAGGTQYF.

V gene TRBV2 combines with J gene TRBJ2-1; the match to TRBD2 covers 10 bases. Germline values: CDR1 SNHLY, CDR2 FYNNEI. CDR3 length: 17 amino acids. The junction had 8 bases not matched to a gene; V was cut back by 0 bases and J by 6 bases. Here the CDR3 reads CASSEADGLAVTNEQFF. The CDR3 bases are TGTGCCAGCAGTGAAGCGGACGGACTAGCGGTAACCAATGAGCAGTTCTTC.

The V gene is TRBV20-1, the J gene TRBJ1-2, with D uncertain. This CDR3 contains 14 residues. V lost 3 bases, J lost 2 bases, and 13 bases lay in between. Germline loops: CDR1 DFQATT, CDR2 SNEGSKA (reference sequence). This CDR3 is CSARPTEANYGYTF. The CDR3 DNA sequence: TGCAGTGCTAGGCCGACGGAGGCGAACTATGGCTACACCTTC.